This entry describes one T cell receptor beta chain. What it binds is unknown. This specimen comes from a study of T cell responses to AZD1222 COVID-19 vaccine. Here immunoSEQ multiplex PCR was the method, and the copy in TCRdb shows in-frame clones only, minus some. Among under 150,000 clones, over 75% were seen once, and the ten largest hold about 17%. The CDR3 runs 15 residues. CDR1 MDHEN and CDR2 SYDVKM come from the germline V gene. The germline V and J ends were trimmed by 7 bases and 1 base, with 17 bases remaining between them. The study's findings and limits: At study baseline, merely a handful of AZD1222 recipients were seropositive. Across the whole spike, CD4 TCRs peaked at regions 160-218 and 743-854. With two AZD1222 doses given, Spike-specific TCR breadth and depth both rose.

The input for sequencing was peripheral blood, taken on day 0 of MenACWY control vaccination. The chain is built from TRBV28 and TRBJ2-7; D gene uncertain. This clonotype was sampled from an adult in good health. The CDR3 coding sequence is TGTGCCAGCACCTCTTTTCGGACGGGTTCCTACGAGCAGTACTTC. Amino acid sequence: CASTSFRTGSYEQYF.